A single sample gave rise to the 21 T cell receptor beta chains below, sequenced in a study of response to subunit inactivated influenza vaccine. TCRdb independently ran MiXCR on the RT-PCR reads; one entry per CDR3 protein. This sample has about 520,000 distinct CDR3 sequences, with around 25% found just once. Material: CD4+ T cells sorted from PBMCs, obtained 4 to 6 days after vaccination. These receptors came from a man aged 45-65 years who received an inactivated influenza vaccine.

The table lists this clonotype with a few counts. This sequence joins TRBV5-1 and TRBJ2-7; 8 bases align to TRBD1. Germline values: CDR1 SGHRS, CDR2 YFSETQ. The CDR3 length is 14 residues. Trimming took 2 bases from V and 5 from J; bases not matched to a gene: 6. CDR3 nucleotide sequence: TGCGCCAGCAGCTTAGGACAGGGTTTCCACGAGCAGTACTTC. Translation gives CASSLGQGFHEQYF.

The V and J genes are TRBV12-3 or TRBV12-4 and TRBJ1-2, with D hard to call. CDR3 length: 12 amino acids. V was cut by 8 bases and J by 8 bases, with 15 bases left in between. CDR3 in amino acids: CASGEGLRGYTF. The CDR3 nucleotides are TGTGCCAGCGGAGAGGGTTTGAGAGGCTACACCTTC.

The table lists this clonotype with a few counts. Here the CDR3 DNA reads TGCGCCAGCAGCAAGGAGGCTCGAGGGGGGGCCTCCTACAATGAGCAGTTCTTC. This codes for CASSKEARGGASYNEQFF. This chain links TRBV5-1 with TRBJ2-1; the D gene is possibly TRBD2 (7 bases). The CDR3 runs 18 residues. Germline V gives CDR1 SGHRS, CDR2 YFSETQ. V gave up 4 bases and J gave up 0 bases, with 20 bases separating them.

The sample holds a few counts of this clonotype. The chain combines TRBV15 with TRBJ1-1, with D uncertain. Germline V gene data show CDR1 as LNHNV and CDR2 as YYDKDF (reference sequence). Trimming took off 1 base at V and 1 base at J, with 13 bases between the two ends. This CDR3 is built from 16 residues. CDR3 DNA: TGTGCCACCAGCAGAGGATCTTGGGGTCCGAACACTGAAGCTTTCTTT. Protein: CATSRGSWGPNTEAFF.

This clonotype was seen only a few times. This chain uses TRBV4-2 with TRBJ2-1; 11 nucleotides agree with TRBD2. J gave up 11 bases and V 0 bases, and 6 bases lay outside the gene matches. From germline, CDR1 is LGHNA and CDR2 YNFKEQ. The CDR3 has 15 amino acids. CDR3 in amino acids: CASSQEWTSGFQQFF. CDR3 bases: TGTGCCAGCAGCCAAGAATGGACTAGCGGGTTCCAGCAGTTCTTC.

This chain links TRBV5-6 with TRBJ1-4, with D possibly TRBD1 on 6 matching bases. Germline V gene lookup returns CDR1 SGHDT and CDR2 YYEEEE. This CDR3 has 14 amino acids. The V end lost 2 bases, the J end lost 6 bases, and 11 bases lay between the germline ends. CDR3 in amino acids: CASSFWGADEKLFF. CDR3 bases: TGTGCCAGCAGCTTCTGGGGGGCGGATGAAAAACTGTTTTTT.

The chain combines TRBV3-1 with TRBJ2-7; the match to TRBD1 covers 7 bases. The germline CDR1 and CDR2 sequences are LGHDT and YNNKEL (reference sequence). The CDR3 covers 15 residues. The J segment lost 4 bases and the V segment lost 4 bases, leaving 10 bases of the junction unmatched. The chain's CDR3 is CASSPDGTVRYEQYF. The CDR3 bases are TGTGCCAGCAGCCCAGACGGGACAGTGAGGTACGAGCAGTACTTC.

The chain is built from TRBV24-1 and TRBJ2-3; TRBD2 is a possible D gene (6 bases). The CDR3 extends over 15 amino acids. Germline CDR1 KGHDR, CDR2 SFDVKD. Trimming pared 2 bases from V and 2 bases from J, leaving 10 bases between. The CDR3 sequence is CATSDSGLLTDTQYF. The CDR3 DNA follows: TGTGCCACCAGTGATTCGGGACTCCTCACAGATACGCAGTATTTT.

This clonotype has just a few counts. This chain links TRBV5-8 with TRBJ2-1; no reliable D call. Germline CDR1 SGHTS, CDR2 YDEGEE. This CDR3 spans 11 amino acids. The CDR3 nucleotides are TGTTCATCGACCCAAGTCAATGAGCAGTTCTTC. It specifies CSSTQVNEQFF.

This clonotype was counted a few times. This chain links TRBV12-3 or TRBV12-4 with TRBJ2-7; TRBD1 might be the D (6 bases). CDR3 length: 15 amino acids. Trimming took 3 bases from V and 0 from J, leaving 12 bases between them. This CDR3 is CASSFYPGDSYEQYF. The CDR3 DNA is TGTGCCAGCAGTTTCTATCCAGGGGACTCCTACGAGCAGTACTTC.

This clonotype was picked up a small number of times. This chain links TRBV20-1 with TRBJ2-1; possible D gene TRBD2, 5 bases. Between the trimmed V and J ends, which lost 5 bases and 15 bases, there was a span of 17 bases. Germline V lookup: CDR1 DFQATT, CDR2 SNEGSKA (reference sequence). The CDR3 has 11 residues. CDR3 nucleotides: TGCAGTGCTCTCGGACTTTCGGCGGGGTTCTTC. Protein product: CSALGLSAGFF.

This clonotype has only a few counts. The rearrangement links TRBV5-6 to TRBJ2-1; D is perhaps TRBD1 (6 bases). V lost 3 bases and J lost 6, with 16 bases in between. This CDR3 has 15 residues. Germline loops: CDR1 SGHDT, CDR2 YYEEEE. CDR3 region: CASSSSRTAFNEQFF. The CDR3 DNA sequence: TGTGCCAGCAGCTCCTCCCGGACAGCCTTCAATGAGCAGTTCTTC.

This chain uses TRBV6-1 with TRBJ2-7; 11 bases line up with TRBD2. Trimming took 8 bases from V and 1 from J; bases not matched to a gene: 10. CDR3 length: 16 amino acids. Per the germline V gene, CDR1 is MNHNS and CDR2 is SASEGT. The CDR3 DNA is TGTGCCAGCGCACGGACTACTAGCGGGGGTTCCTACGAGCAGTACTTC. Its protein is CASARTTSGGSYEQYF.

The V call is TRBV12-5, the J call TRBJ2-1; D is ambiguous. The CDR3 consists of 15 residues. V was clipped by 1 base and J by 0 bases, with 7 bases between them. Germline V lookup: CDR1 LGHNT, CDR2 FRNRAP. The CDR3 region is CASGLGLASYNEQFF. The DNA of the CDR3 is TGTGCTAGTGGTTTGGGCTTGGCCTCCTACAATGAGCAGTTCTTC.

This clonotype occurred a few times. V usage is TRBV12-5 and J usage is TRBJ2-1, with 9 bases lining up with TRBD1. This CDR3 has 17 amino acids. Germline-derived CDR1 and CDR2 are LGHNT and FRNRAP. Unmatched junction bases numbered 13, after V lost 6 bases and J lost 4 bases. The CDR3 nucleotides read TGTGCTAGTGGCGTTGGACAGGGGTGGACGCCGTACAATGAGCAGTTCTTC. Translation gives CASGVGQGWTPYNEQFF. Complete variable domain (other parts from reference TRBV12-5 and TRBJ2-1): DARVTQTPRHKVTEMGQEVTMRCQPILGHNTVFWYRQTMMQGLELLAYFRNRAPLDDSGMPKDRFSAEMPDATLATLKIQPSEPRDSAVYFCASGVGQGWTPYNEQFFGPGTRLTVL.

This clonotype came up a few times. The chain has TRBV5-1 and TRBJ2-6; 11 bases agree with TRBD2. V shed 3 bases, J shed 1 base, and the junction held 3 bases outside the gene matches. The CDR3 runs to 17 residues. Per the germline V gene, CDR1 is SGHRS and CDR2 is YFSETQ. CDR3 nucleotides: TGCGCCAGCAGCTCCGGGACTAGCGGATCTGGGGCCAACGTCCTGACTTTC. Protein: CASSSGTSGSGANVLTF.

V usage is TRBV7-3 and J usage is TRBJ2-2; D may match TRBD1 or TRBD2 (7 bases each). Germline values: CDR1 SGHTA, CDR2 FQGTGA. The CDR3 contains 15 residues. The V end was cut by 2 bases, the J end by 5 bases, with 12 bases between. This CDR3 is CASSLFRGGTGELFF. Written as DNA, the CDR3 is TGTGCCAGCAGCTTATTCAGGGGGGGTACCGGGGAGCTGTTTTTT.

The chain carries TRBV4-3 and TRBJ1-2; D remains unclear. The germline gives CDR1 LGHNA, CDR2 YSLEER. This CDR3 is 14 amino acids long. V gave up 0 bases and J gave up 4 bases, with 9 bases separating them. CDR3 in DNA: TGCGCCAGCAGCCAAGATCGGAGTGTCTATGGCTACACCTTC. It codes for CASSQDRSVYGYTF.

The gene calls are TRBV20-1 and TRBJ2-3; 8 positions match TRBD1. Germline V CDR1 and CDR2: DFQATT, SNEGSKA (reference sequence). The CDR3 is 15 residues long. V shed 3 bases, J shed 4 bases, and the junction held 9 bases outside the gene matches. The CDR3 DNA reads as TGCAGTGCTAGGGCTGACAGGGGTGATCCAGATACGCAGTATTTT. It specifies CSARADRGDPDTQYF.

The chain links TRBV5-1 to TRBJ2-1, with D possibly matching TRBD1 (5 bases). The CDR3 consists of 12 residues. Germline values: CDR1 SGHRS, CDR2 YFSETQ. V lost 3 bases, J lost 8 bases, and 9 bases lay in between. The CDR3 loop is CASSSQVYEQFF. As DNA, the CDR3 is TGCGCCAGCAGCTCACAGGTCTATGAGCAGTTCTTC.

The rearrangement links TRBV5-4 to TRBJ1-5; D not resolved. The CDR3 consists of 16 residues. The V gene lost 3 bases and the J gene lost 6 bases, with 19 bases spanning the gap. Germline CDR1 reads SGHNT; CDR2 reads YYREEE (reference sequence). CDR3 protein: CASSWPLAGSCQPQHF. CDR3 in DNA: TGTGCCAGCAGCTGGCCCCTGGCGGGGTCTTGTCAGCCCCAGCATTTT.